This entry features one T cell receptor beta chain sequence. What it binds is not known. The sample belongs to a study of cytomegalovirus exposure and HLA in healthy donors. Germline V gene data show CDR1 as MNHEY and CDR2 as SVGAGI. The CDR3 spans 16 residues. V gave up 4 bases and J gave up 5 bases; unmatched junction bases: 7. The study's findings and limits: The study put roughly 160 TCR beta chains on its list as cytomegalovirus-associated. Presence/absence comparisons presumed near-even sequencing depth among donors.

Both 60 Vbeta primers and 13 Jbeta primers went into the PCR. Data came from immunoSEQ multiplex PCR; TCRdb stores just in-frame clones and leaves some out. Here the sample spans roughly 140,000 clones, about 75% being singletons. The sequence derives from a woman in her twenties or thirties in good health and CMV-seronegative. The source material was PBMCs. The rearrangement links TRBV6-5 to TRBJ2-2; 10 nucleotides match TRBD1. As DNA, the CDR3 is TGTGCCAGCAGTTTAAGGACAGGGGGGGTAACCGGGGAGCTGTTTTTT. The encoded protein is CASSLRTGGVTGELFF.